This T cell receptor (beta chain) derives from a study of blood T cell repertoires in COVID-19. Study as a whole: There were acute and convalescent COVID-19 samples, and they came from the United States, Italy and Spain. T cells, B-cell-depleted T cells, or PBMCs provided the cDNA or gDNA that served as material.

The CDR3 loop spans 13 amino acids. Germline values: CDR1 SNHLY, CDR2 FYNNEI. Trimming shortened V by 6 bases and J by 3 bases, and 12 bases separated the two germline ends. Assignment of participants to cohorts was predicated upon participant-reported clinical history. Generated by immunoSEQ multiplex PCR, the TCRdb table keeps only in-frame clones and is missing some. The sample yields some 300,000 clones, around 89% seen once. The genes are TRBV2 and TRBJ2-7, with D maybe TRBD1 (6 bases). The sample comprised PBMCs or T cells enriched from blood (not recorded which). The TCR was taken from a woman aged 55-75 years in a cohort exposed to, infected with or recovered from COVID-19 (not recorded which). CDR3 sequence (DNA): TGTGCCAGCAGCCGCCGGGACAACTACGAGCAGTACTTC. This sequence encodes CASSRRDNYEQYF.